Sequencing of this T cell receptor beta chain was carried out in a study of CD8 T cells in ankylosing spondylitis. A single record per CDR3 protein comes from TCRdb applying MiXCR to the 5' RACE reads. This table has approximately 340,000 distinct CDR3 sequences, roughly 14% appearing once. V lost 5 bases and J 2 bases, leaving 12 bases between the germline ends. The CDR3 runs to 13 residues. Germline V gives CDR1 SQVTM, CDR2 ANQGSEA. The rearrangement links TRBV29-1 to TRBJ2-5, with D unclear. Sample: blood, either unsorted or a sorted T cell fraction (not recorded which). The receptor comes from a male donor with ankylosing spondylitis or in good health (not recorded which). Here the CDR3 reads CSVKGRLQETQYF. Here the CDR3 DNA reads TGCAGCGTTAAAGGCAGGCTACAAGAGACCCAGTACTTC. The full variable domain, with the rest looked up from reference TRBV29-1 and TRBJ2-5, is SAVISQKPSRDICQRGTSLTIQCQVDSQVTMMFWYRQQPGQSLTLIATANQGSEATYESGFVIDKFPISRPNLTFSTLTVSNMSPEDSSIYLCSVKGRLQETQYFGPGTRLLVL.